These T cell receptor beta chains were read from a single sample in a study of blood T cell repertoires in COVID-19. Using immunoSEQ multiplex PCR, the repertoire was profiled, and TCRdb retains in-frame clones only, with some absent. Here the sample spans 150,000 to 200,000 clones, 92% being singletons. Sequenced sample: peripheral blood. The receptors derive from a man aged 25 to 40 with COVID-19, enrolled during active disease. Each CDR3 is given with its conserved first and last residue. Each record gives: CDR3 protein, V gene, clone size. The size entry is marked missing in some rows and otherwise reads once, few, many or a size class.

CDR3 protein: CASSTGGSKEKLFF; V gene: TRBV5-4; clone size: NA
CDR3 protein: CASSSPGGILNEQFF; V gene: TRBV7-8; clone size: NA
CDR3 protein: CATSARGPRQAETYEQYF; V gene: TRBV15; clone size: NA
CDR3 protein: CASSTIGGANSPLHF; V gene: TRBV6-5; clone size: once
CDR3 protein: CASSLGGGSNQPQHF; V gene: TRBV11-1; clone size: NA
CDR3 protein: CASSVGQGDRYTF; V gene: TRBV5-1; clone size: NA
CDR3 protein: CASSPLEAGSYEQYF; V gene: TRBV19; clone size: NA
CDR3 protein: CASSPTGQKLVYEQYF; V gene: TRBV18; clone size: NA
CDR3 protein: CASSLVTGTEAFF; V gene: TRBV11-2; clone size: NA
CDR3 protein: CASSRGQSEKLFF; V gene: TRBV3-1/TRBV3-2; clone size: NA
CDR3 protein: CASSQSLGSYNSPLHF; V gene: TRBV14; clone size: NA
CDR3 protein: CASSSRQGAGTDTQYF; V gene: TRBV13; clone size: NA
CDR3 protein: CAISGDRGGTQYF; V gene: TRBV10-3; clone size: NA
CDR3 protein: CASSPRQDPREQYF; V gene: TRBV18; clone size: NA
CDR3 protein: CASSRRRQGNSPLHF; V gene: TRBV9; clone size: NA
CDR3 protein: CASSRQVRYGYTF; V gene: TRBV19; clone size: NA
CDR3 protein: CASSFGLRWEPGEKLFF; V gene: TRBV5-1; clone size: NA
CDR3 protein: CASSLAGLYNSPLHF; V gene: TRBV27; clone size: NA
CDR3 protein: CASRAPPTDVGNTIYF; V gene: TRBV11-2; clone size: NA
CDR3 protein: CASSLWIAGTGYEQYF; V gene: TRBV28; clone size: NA
CDR3 protein: CASSFRDTDAQYF; V gene: TRBV28; clone size: NA
CDR3 protein: CASSIDPYWENEQFF; V gene: TRBV19; clone size: NA
CDR3 protein: CATSPAGTSGEADTQYF; V gene: TRBV15; clone size: NA
CDR3 protein: CASSLNRGGTEAFF; V gene: TRBV5-4; clone size: once
CDR3 protein: CASSLTGDDYGYTF; V gene: TRBV5-1; clone size: NA
CDR3 protein: CASRLRDSYSNQPQHF; V gene: TRBV2; clone size: NA
CDR3 protein: CASSQWEVRAGELAYTGELFF; V gene: TRBV4-3; clone size: NA
CDR3 protein: CASSTGLASYEQYF; V gene: TRBV19; clone size: NA
CDR3 protein: CASKSGTGGEKLFF; V gene: TRBV6-5; clone size: NA
CDR3 protein: CASSPRGRSLGEQYF; V gene: TRBV7-8; clone size: NA
CDR3 protein: CASSLLTGGNEQFF; V gene: TRBV7-2; clone size: NA
CDR3 protein: CASSFTPLRGRGGYTF; V gene: TRBV7-3; clone size: NA
CDR3 protein: CASSTGQNTEAFF; V gene: TRBV7-3; clone size: NA
CDR3 protein: CASSVGLGKNNEQFF; V gene: TRBV11-2; clone size: NA
CDR3 protein: CASNPVGFRDYGYTF; V gene: TRBV6-2/TRBV6-3; clone size: NA
CDR3 protein: CASSKASGANVLTF; V gene: TRBV19; clone size: NA
CDR3 protein: CATQGITGELFF; V gene: TRBV24-1; clone size: NA
CDR3 protein: CASIDTGAGNTEAFF; V gene: TRBV6-6; clone size: NA
CDR3 protein: CASSFRVQETQYF; V gene: TRBV5-5; clone size: NA
CDR3 protein: CASSLGQGNSPLHF; V gene: TRBV5-1; clone size: NA
CDR3 protein: CASSLTGIDEQYF; V gene: TRBV5-4; clone size: once
CDR3 protein: CASSLADYVQYF; V gene: TRBV5-5; clone size: once